This record covers a single T cell receptor (beta chain). Its antigen is currently unknown. The data were taken from a study of T cell responses to AZD1222 COVID-19 vaccine. The ends lost 5 bases at V and 0 bases at J; junction bases unmatched: 5. This CDR3 has 15 residues. Per germline, CDR1 SGHVS and CDR2 FNYEAQ. Study-level findings and limits: No repertoire was sampled before or during the peak T cell response, only after it.

Sequencing used immunoSEQ multiplex PCR; TCRdb keeps in-frame clones, though not all of them. The sample lists about 120,000 clones, 80% to 95% occurring once. Sequenced material: peripheral blood, taken on day 0 of AZD1222 vaccination. V is TRBV7-6 and J is TRBJ1-1; 8 bases match TRBD1. The sequence came from an adult in good health. CDR3 bases: TGTGCCAGCAGCCCCAGGACAGGGATGAACACTGAAGCTTTCTTT. It specifies CASSPRTGMNTEAFF. The full variable domain, completed using reference TRBV7-6 and TRBJ1-1, is GAGVSQSPRYKVTKRGQDVALRCDPISGHVSLYWYRQALGQGPEFLTYFNYEAQQDKSGLPNDRFSAERPEGSISTLTIQRTEQRDSAMYRCASSPRTGMNTEAFFGQGTRLTVV.